A single sample is the source of the 25 T cell receptor beta chains below, sequenced in a study of OX40 agonist ivuxolimab in advanced cancers. Here immunoSEQ multiplex PCR was the method, and the copy in TCRdb shows in-frame clones only, minus some. The sample includes about 44,000 clones, over 70% seen only once; the top ten take over 9.5%. The source was CD4+ or CD8+ T cells sorted from blood, collected in a trial of the OX40 agonist ivuxolimab. Receptors were obtained from an adult with an advanced solid tumor such as melanoma, head and neck, liver or kidney cancer.

This clone was observed a few times. The chain joins TRBV14 to TRBJ1-5; TRBD1 is a possible D gene (5 bases). Germline-derived CDR1 and CDR2 are SGHDN and FVKESK. V dropped 4 bases and J dropped 1 base, with 5 bases sitting between them. The length of the CDR3 is 13 residues. CDR3 sequence: CASSRDSNQPQHF. CDR3 bases: TGTGCCAGCAGCCGGGACAGCAATCAGCCCCAGCATTTT.

DNA of the CDR3: TGTGCCAGCAGCTTCGGACTAGCGGAGGACCCGTTCTTC. This encodes CASSFGLAEDPFF. The chain uses TRBV7-9 and TRBJ2-1; 10 bases line up with TRBD2. This CDR3 comprises 13 residues. The germline CDR1 and CDR2 sequences are SEHNR and FQNEAQ (reference sequence). The junction had 8 bases not matched to a gene; V was cut back by 3 bases and J by 15 bases.

The chain is built from TRBV7-6 and TRBJ1-1; tentative D call: TRBD1 (6 bases). CDR3 size: 15 residues. Germline V gene sequence: CDR1 SGHVS, CDR2 FNYEAQ. V lost 4 bases, J lost 4 bases, and 16 bases lay in between. The CDR3 sequence is CASSYYRGASTEAFF. The CDR3 nucleotides are TGTGCCAGCAGCTATTATCGGGGGGCGAGCACTGAAGCTTTCTTT. The whole variable domain, filled in from reference TRBV7-6 and TRBJ1-1, reads GAGVSQSPRYKVTKRGQDVALRCDPISGHVSLYWYRQALGQGPEFLTYFNYEAQQDKSGLPNDRFSAERPEGSISTLTIQRTEQRDSAMYRCASSYYRGASTEAFFGQGTRLTVV.

The chain recombines TRBV6-1 with TRBJ2-3; 7 bases are a match to TRBD1. The CDR3 loop spans 14 amino acids. CDR1 MNHNS and CDR2 SASEGT come from the germline V gene. Trimming took 4 bases from V and 5 from J; bases not matched to a gene: 6. CDR3 bases: TGTGCCAGCAGTGCCGGGACAGCAGGAGATACGCAGTATTTT. Translated, it gives CASSAGTAGDTQYF.

This rearrangement joins TRBV11-2 to TRBJ2-1; 14 nucleotides match TRBD2. In germline, CDR1 is SGHAT, CDR2 FQNNGV. V shed 3 bases, J shed 7 bases, and the junction held 2 bases outside the gene matches. This CDR3 region has 15 residues. The CDR3 DNA follows: TGTGCCAGCAGCTTCAGGACTAGCGGGGGGAATGAGCAGTTCTTC. Encoded protein: CASSFRTSGGNEQFF.

This chain uses TRBV4-1 with TRBJ2-1, with TRBD2 identical over 11 bases. The germline gives CDR1 MGHRA, CDR2 YSYEKL. The CDR3 runs to 15 residues. Germline trimming cut 4 bases from V and 8 bases from J; bases unmatched to any gene: 7. CDR3 loop: CASSRTSGRGDEQFF. The CDR3 bases are TGCGCCAGCAGCCGTACTAGCGGGAGAGGGGATGAGCAGTTCTTC.

The V call is TRBV11-2, the J call TRBJ1-1; 7 positions match TRBD1. V shed 5 bases and J 1 base; nucleotides not matched to a gene: 4. The CDR3 extends over 14 amino acids. Per the germline V gene, CDR1 is SGHAT and CDR2 is FQNNGV. The DNA for the CDR3 is TGTGCCAGCAGCCTGGGGACAGCGAACACTGAAGCTTTCTTT. This encodes CASSLGTANTEAFF.

V usage is TRBV5-5 and J usage is TRBJ2-2, with D unresolved. CDR3 length: 13 residues. Trimming stripped 3 bases from V and 4 bases from J, with 7 bases between. The germline gives CDR1 SGHKS, CDR2 YYEKEE (reference sequence). CDR3 residues: CASSSTATGELFF. CDR3 DNA sequence: TGTGCCAGCAGCTCCACAGCCACCGGGGAGCTGTTTTTT.

The chain recombines TRBV9 with TRBJ1-2; TRBD1 aligns across 8 bases. CDR1 and CDR2 (germline): SGDLS, YYNGEE. CDR3 size: 16 residues. J lost 8 bases, V lost 4 bases, and 16 bases had no gene match. CDR3 DNA: TGTGCCAGCAGCCCAGGGGGAGGAGACAGGGGATACGGCTACACCTTC. It yields the protein CASSPGGGDRGYGYTF.

This clone is a singleton in its sample. The chain is built from TRBV10-3 and TRBJ2-2; D ambiguous. This CDR3 spans 11 amino acids. V lost 7 bases, J lost 5 bases, and 5 bases lay in between. Germline V CDR1 and CDR2: ENHRY, SYGVKD. The chain's CDR3 is CAIKGTGELFF. For the CDR3, the DNA is TGTGCCATCAAGGGAACCGGGGAGCTGTTTTTT.

In its sample, this clone was seen once. The J gene is TRBJ1-1, the V gene TRBV28, with D possibly TRBD1 on 5 matching bases. With 2 bases removed from V and 1 base from J, the gap between germline ends came to 14 bases. The CDR3 runs to 16 residues. Per germline, CDR1 MDHEN and CDR2 SYDVKM. The CDR3 nucleotides are TGTGCCAGCAGTTTAGTTTCAGGGACCCCGAACACTGAAGCTTTCTTT. Translation gives CASSLVSGTPNTEAFF.

This sequence joins TRBV9 and TRBJ1-4, with TRBD1 identical over 11 bases. The CDR3 is made up of 21 amino acids. V shed 3 bases and J 7 bases; nucleotides not matched to a gene: 23. CDR1 is SGDLS, CDR2 YYNGEE, per germline. CDR3 sequence reads: CASSGGQGAPVRFPGSEKLFF. In DNA, the CDR3 is TGTGCCAGCAGCGGCGGACAGGGGGCCCCCGTCAGGTTCCCAGGAAGTGAAAAACTGTTTTTT.

This clone showed up just a few times. V and J are TRBV2 and TRBJ2-3; the D is unclear. The germline V and J ends were trimmed by 6 bases and 6 bases, with 13 bases remaining between them. The CDR3 is 13 residues long. Looked up from germline, CDR1 is SNHLY and CDR2 is FYNNEI. CDR3 residues: CASRELVVDTQYF. The CDR3, as DNA: TGTGCCAGCAGGGAATTAGTAGTGGATACGCAGTATTTT. Looking up the rest from reference TRBV2 and TRBJ2-3 gives the full variable domain: EPEVTQTPSHQVTQMGQEVILRCVPISNHLYFYWYRQILGQKVEFLVSFYNNEISEKSEIFDDQFSVERPDGSNFTLKIRSTKLEDSAMYFCASRELVVDTQYFGPGTRLTVL.

The chain uses TRBV2 and TRBJ1-6; D is perhaps TRBD1 (5 bases). CDR3 size: 14 residues. CDR1 SNHLY and CDR2 FYNNEI come from the germline V gene. V dropped 9 bases and J dropped 2 bases, with 11 bases sitting between them. CDR3 nucleotide sequence: TGTGCCAGAGCCCAGGGTCCCTATAATTCACCCCTCCACTTT. It translates to CARAQGPYNSPLHF.

As concerns this clone: Other DNA sequences in the sample encode the same CDR3. Written as DNA, the CDR3 is TGTGCCAGCTCATACGGACTAGCGGGAGAGACCCAGTACTTC. Translated: CASSYGLAGETQYF. The V gene is TRBV18, the J gene TRBJ2-5; TRBD2 agrees at 11 bases. The germline gives CDR1 KGHSH, CDR2 LQKENI. Germline trimming cut 5 bases from V and 4 bases from J; bases unmatched to any gene: 3. This CDR3 has 14 residues.

The chain employs TRBV5-4 and TRBJ2-5; TRBD2 agrees at 8 bases. Trimming cost V 0 bases and J 2 bases; bases outside gene matches: 3. This CDR3 is 15 amino acids long. The germline CDR1 and CDR2 sequences are SGHNT and YYREEE (reference sequence). The chain's CDR3 is CASSLALAGQETQYF. CDR3 coding DNA: TGTGCCAGCAGCTTGGCATTAGCGGGGCAAGAGACCCAGTACTTC.

CDR3 amino acids: CATKTSSYEQYF. The CDR3 DNA reads TGTGCCACCAAGACTAGCTCCTACGAGCAGTACTTC. This chain connects TRBV6-1 to TRBJ2-7; TRBD2 might be the D (6 bases). Trimming took 10 bases from V and 0 from J, leaving 10 bases between them. Germline V gene lookup returns CDR1 MNHNS and CDR2 SASEGT. The length of the CDR3 is 12 residues.

This chain joins TRBV5-1 and TRBJ1-4, with 9 bases that match TRBD1. CDR3 size: 17 residues. V shed 2 bases, J shed 1 base, and the junction held 6 bases outside the gene matches. Germline V CDR1 and CDR2: SGHRS, YFSETQ. CDR3 residues: CASSLTGGTGTNEKLFF. DNA of the CDR3: TGCGCCAGCAGCTTAACAGGGGGCACTGGAACTAATGAAAAACTGTTTTTT.

The genes are TRBV5-1 and TRBJ1-4; TRBD1 agrees at 11 bases. The CDR3 sequence is 14 residues long. From germline, CDR1 is SGHRS and CDR2 YFSETQ. Trimming removed 5 bases from V and 8 bases from J; junction bases left unmatched: 5. CDR3 nucleotides: TGCGCCAGCAGTCAGGGACAGGGGGGAGAAAAACTGTTTTTT. Translating it yields CASSQGQGGEKLFF.

This chain links TRBV5-1 with TRBJ2-1, with D maybe TRBD1 (5 bases). The V end was cut by 3 bases, the J end by 6 bases, with 16 bases between. Germline loops: CDR1 SGHRS, CDR2 YFSETQ. The CDR3 contains 15 residues. The DNA for the CDR3 is TGCGCCAGCAGCTCGACTTTAACAAGGGGCAATGAGCAGTTCTTC. This encodes CASSSTLTRGNEQFF.

The rearrangement joins TRBV9 to TRBJ2-1; 10 nucleotides agree with TRBD2. J was trimmed by 5 bases and V by 7 bases; bases with no gene match: 15. Germline CDR1 SGDLS, CDR2 YYNGEE. The CDR3 extends over 17 amino acids. The DNA for the CDR3 is TGTGCCAGCGCCGTCACCTTAAGGACTAGCGGAGACAATGAGCAGTTCTTC. Translated, it gives CASAVTLRTSGDNEQFF.

The CDR3 reads CASSLVSGYEQYF. The CDR3 nucleotides read TGTGCCAGCAGCTTGGTTAGTGGGTACGAGCAGTACTTC. The chain recombines TRBV7-2 with TRBJ2-7; no clear D. V was trimmed by 3 bases and J by 4 bases, leaving 10 bases between them. This CDR3 spans 13 amino acids. Germline V lookup: CDR1 SGHTA, CDR2 FQGNSA.

This clone was seen a handful of times. The CDR3 nucleotides read TGCAGCGGGCGGGCACAAAACACTGAAGCTTTCTTT. Translated: CSGRAQNTEAFF. The rearrangement uses TRBV29-1 and TRBJ1-1; D uncertain. In germline, CDR1 is SQVTM, CDR2 ANQGSEA. V lost 7 bases and J lost 2, with 11 bases in between. The CDR3 runs 12 residues.

The rearrangement uses TRBV7-9 and TRBJ2-5, with 10 bases lining up with TRBD1. This CDR3 region has 15 residues. V gave up 2 bases and J gave up 4 bases; unmatched junction bases: 4. Germline values: CDR1 SEHNR, CDR2 FQNEAQ (reference sequence). The CDR3 is CASSLWDRGTETQYF. CDR3 coding DNA: TGTGCCAGCAGCTTATGGGACAGGGGCACAGAGACCCAGTACTTC.

This clone was observed once. The chain joins TRBV28 to TRBJ1-5; 10 bases fit TRBD1. CDR3 size: 17 residues. Germline loops: CDR1 MDHEN, CDR2 SYDVKM. With 2 bases clipped from V and 1 base from J, the junction kept 5 bases outside the gene matches. CDR3 coding DNA: TGTGCCAGCAGTTTACACCGGGGACAGGGGAGCAATCAGCCCCAGCATTTT. As protein: CASSLHRGQGSNQPQHF.